This T cell receptor beta chain was found in a study of OX40 agonist ivuxolimab in advanced cancers. Study at large: Patients undergoing dose escalation presented with hepatocellular carcinoma, melanoma, renal cell or head and neck cancer. Findings and limits, study-wide: Some nonresponders additionally presented with little normalized T-cell clonal expansion.

CDR1 and CDR2 from the germline V gene are MNHEY and SVGAGI. The CDR3 covers 14 residues. The germline V and J ends were trimmed by 2 bases and 2 bases, with 10 bases remaining between them. In the case of this clone: Antigen: not known.

Here immunoSEQ multiplex PCR was the method, and the copy in TCRdb shows in-frame clones only, minus some. The data hold 50,000 to 55,000 clones, with more than 80% observed a single time. The gene calls are TRBV6-5 and TRBJ2-7, with D unresolved. This TCR came from an adult with an advanced solid tumor such as melanoma, head and neck, liver or kidney cancer. The starting material was CD4+ or CD8+ T cells sorted from blood, obtained in a trial of the OX40 agonist ivuxolimab. This chain's CDR3 is CASSYELGTYEQYF. The CDR3 DNA sequence: TGTGCCAGCAGTTACGAGCTAGGAACCTACGAGCAGTACTTC.